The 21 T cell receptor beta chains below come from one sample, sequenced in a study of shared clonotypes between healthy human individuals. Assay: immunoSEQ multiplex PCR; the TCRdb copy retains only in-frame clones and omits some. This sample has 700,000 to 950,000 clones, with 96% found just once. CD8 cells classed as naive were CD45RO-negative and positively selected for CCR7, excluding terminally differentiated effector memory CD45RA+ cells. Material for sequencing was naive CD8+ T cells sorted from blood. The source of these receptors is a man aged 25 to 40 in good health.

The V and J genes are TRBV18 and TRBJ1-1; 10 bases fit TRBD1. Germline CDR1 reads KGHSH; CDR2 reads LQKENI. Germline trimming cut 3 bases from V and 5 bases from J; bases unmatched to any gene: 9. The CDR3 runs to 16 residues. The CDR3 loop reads CASSPPTGGLMTEAFF. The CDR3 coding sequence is TGTGCCAGCTCACCGCCGACAGGGGGCTTAATGACTGAAGCTTTCTTT. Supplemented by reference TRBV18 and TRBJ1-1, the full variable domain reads NAGVMQNPRHLVRRRGQEARLRCSPMKGHSHVYWYRQLPEEGLKFMVYLQKENIIDESGMPKERFSAEFPKEGPSILRIQQVVRGDSAAYFCASSPPTGGLMTEAFFGQGTRLTVV.

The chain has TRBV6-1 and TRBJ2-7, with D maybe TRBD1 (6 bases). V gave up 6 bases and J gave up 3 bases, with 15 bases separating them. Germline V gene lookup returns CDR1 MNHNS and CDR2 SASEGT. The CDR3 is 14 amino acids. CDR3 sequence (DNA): TGTGCCAGCAGCCTTACAGGGCTGGGCTACGAGCAGTACTTC. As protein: CASSLTGLGYEQYF.

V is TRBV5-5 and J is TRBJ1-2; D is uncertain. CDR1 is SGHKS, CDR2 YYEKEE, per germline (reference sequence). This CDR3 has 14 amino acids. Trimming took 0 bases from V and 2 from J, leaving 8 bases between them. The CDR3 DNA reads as TGTGCCAGCAGCTTGGAACAAGAGAACTATGGCTACACCTTC. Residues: CASSLEQENYGYTF.

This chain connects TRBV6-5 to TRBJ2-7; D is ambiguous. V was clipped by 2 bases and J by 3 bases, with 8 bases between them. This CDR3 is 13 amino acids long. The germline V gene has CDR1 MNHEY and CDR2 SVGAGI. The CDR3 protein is CASSYGGFYEQYF. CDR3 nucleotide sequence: TGTGCCAGCAGTTACGGTGGTTTCTACGAGCAGTACTTC.

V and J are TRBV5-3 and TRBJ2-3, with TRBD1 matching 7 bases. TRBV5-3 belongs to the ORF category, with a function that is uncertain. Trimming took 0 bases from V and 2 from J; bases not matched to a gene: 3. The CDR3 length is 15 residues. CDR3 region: CARSLADRVTDTQYF. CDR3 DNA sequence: TGTGCCAGAAGCTTGGCCGACAGGGTCACAGATACGCAGTATTTT.

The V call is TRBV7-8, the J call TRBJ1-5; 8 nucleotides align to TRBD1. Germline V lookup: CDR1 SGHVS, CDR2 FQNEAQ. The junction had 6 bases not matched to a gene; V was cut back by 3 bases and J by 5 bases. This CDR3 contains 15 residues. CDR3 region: CASSFRGQTYQPQHF. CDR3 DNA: TGTGCCAGCAGCTTCAGGGGGCAGACTTATCAGCCCCAGCATTTT.

The CDR3 DNA is TGTGCCAGCAGTCTATTAGTCGGGGTAGCCTACAATGAGCAGTTCTTC. Protein sequence: CASSLLVGVAYNEQFF. V gene TRBV27 combines with J gene TRBJ2-1; D is possibly TRBD2 (5 bases). The CDR3 spans 16 residues. The germline CDR1 and CDR2 sequences are MNHEY and SMNVEV (reference sequence). V was trimmed by 5 bases and J by 2 bases, leaving 16 bases between them.

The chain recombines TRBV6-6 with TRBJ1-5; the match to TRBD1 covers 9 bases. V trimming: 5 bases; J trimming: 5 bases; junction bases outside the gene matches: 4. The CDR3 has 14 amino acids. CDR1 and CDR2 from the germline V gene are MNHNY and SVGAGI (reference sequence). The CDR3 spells CASSRTGDYQPQHF. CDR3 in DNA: TGTGCCAGCAGTAGGACAGGGGACTATCAGCCCCAGCATTTT.

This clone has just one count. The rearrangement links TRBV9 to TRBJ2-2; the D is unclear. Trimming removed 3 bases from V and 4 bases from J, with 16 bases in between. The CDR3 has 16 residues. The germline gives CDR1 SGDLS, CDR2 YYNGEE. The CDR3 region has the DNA TGTGCCAGCAGCGCAAGCCGTTCCAAACCCACCGGGGAGCTGTTTTTT. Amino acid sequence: CASSASRSKPTGELFF.

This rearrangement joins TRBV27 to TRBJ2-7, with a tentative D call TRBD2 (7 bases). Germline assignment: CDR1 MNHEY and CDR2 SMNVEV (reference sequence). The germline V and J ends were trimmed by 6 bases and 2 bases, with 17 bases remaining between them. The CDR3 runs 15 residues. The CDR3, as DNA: TGTGCCAGCAGCCGCCGGGGGGCGGGAACCTACGAGCAGTACTTC. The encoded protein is CASSRRGAGTYEQYF.

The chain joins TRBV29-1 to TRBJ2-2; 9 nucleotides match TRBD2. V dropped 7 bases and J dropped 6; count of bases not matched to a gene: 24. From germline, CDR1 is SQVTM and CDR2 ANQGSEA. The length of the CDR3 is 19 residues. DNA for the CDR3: TGCAGCGCGCGTAGAAGGACTCTTAAAGCGGGAGGAAGCGCCGGGGAGCTGTTTTTT. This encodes CSARRRTLKAGGSAGELFF.

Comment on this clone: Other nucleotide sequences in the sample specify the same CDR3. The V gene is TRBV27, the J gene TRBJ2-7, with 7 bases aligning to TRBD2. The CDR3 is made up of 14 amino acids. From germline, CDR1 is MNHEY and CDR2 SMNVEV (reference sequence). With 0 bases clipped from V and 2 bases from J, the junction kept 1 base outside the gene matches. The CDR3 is CASSLSGLPYEQYF. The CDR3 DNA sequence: TGTGCCAGCAGTTTATCGGGACTACCCTACGAGCAGTACTTC.

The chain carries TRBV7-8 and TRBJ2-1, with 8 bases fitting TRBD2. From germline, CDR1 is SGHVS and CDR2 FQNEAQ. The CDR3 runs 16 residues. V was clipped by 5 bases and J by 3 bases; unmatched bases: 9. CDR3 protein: CASSTPGGDHYNEQFF. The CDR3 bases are TGTGCCAGCAGCACCCCGGGAGGGGACCACTACAATGAGCAGTTCTTC.

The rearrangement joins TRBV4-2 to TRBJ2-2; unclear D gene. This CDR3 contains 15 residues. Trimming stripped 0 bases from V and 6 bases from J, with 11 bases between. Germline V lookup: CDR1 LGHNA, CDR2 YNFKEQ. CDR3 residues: CASSQEELDAGELFF. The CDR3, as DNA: TGTGCCAGCAGCCAAGAGGAGCTAGACGCCGGGGAGCTGTTTTTT.

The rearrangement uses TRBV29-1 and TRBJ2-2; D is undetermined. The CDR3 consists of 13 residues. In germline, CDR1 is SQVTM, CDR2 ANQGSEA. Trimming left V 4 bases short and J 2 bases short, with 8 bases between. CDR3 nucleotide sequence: TGCAGCGTTGCCGATCGAAACACCGGGGAGCTGTTTTTT. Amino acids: CSVADRNTGELFF.

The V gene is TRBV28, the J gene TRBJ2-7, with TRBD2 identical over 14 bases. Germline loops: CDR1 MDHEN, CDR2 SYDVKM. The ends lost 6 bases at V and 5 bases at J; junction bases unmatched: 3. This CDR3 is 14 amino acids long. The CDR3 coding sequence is TGTGCCAGCAGCTGGGGACTAGCGGGAGACGAGCAGTACTTC. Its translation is CASSWGLAGDEQYF.

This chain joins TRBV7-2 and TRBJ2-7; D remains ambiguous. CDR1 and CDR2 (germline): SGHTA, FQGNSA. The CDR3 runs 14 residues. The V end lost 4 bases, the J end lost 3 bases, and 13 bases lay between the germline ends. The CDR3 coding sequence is TGTGCCAGCAGCTCCATAGATGGCGGCTACGAGCAGTACTTC. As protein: CASSSIDGGYEQYF.

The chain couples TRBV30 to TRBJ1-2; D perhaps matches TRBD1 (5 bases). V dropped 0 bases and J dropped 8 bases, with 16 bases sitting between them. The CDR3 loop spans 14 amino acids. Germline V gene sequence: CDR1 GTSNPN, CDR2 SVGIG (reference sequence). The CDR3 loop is CAWSVSSGLYGYTF. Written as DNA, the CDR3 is TGTGCCTGGAGTGTATCCTCAGGGTTGTACGGCTACACCTTC.

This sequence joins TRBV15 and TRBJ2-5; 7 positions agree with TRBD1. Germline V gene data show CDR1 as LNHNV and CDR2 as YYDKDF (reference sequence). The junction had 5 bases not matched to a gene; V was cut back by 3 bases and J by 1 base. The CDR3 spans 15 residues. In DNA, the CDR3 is TGTGCCACCAGCAGCAGGGGGAGAGCCCAAGAGACCCAGTACTTC. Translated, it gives CATSSRGRAQETQYF.

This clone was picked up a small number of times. CDR3 coding DNA: TGTGCCAGCAGCCAAGGGACTAGCGGGAGGACCGGGGAGCTGTTTTTT. Translated: CASSQGTSGRTGELFF. The chain recombines TRBV7-9 with TRBJ2-2; TRBD2 matches 15 bases. There are 16 residues in the CDR3. Per the germline V gene, CDR1 is SEHNR and CDR2 is FQNEAQ (reference sequence). The junction had 3 bases not matched to a gene; V was cut back by 5 bases and J by 5 bases.

CDR3 residues: CASSLNTGLESGYTF. DNA of the CDR3: TGTGCCAGCAGCTTAAACACGGGATTGGAATCGGGCTACACCTTC. The chain links TRBV7-9 to TRBJ1-2, with unresolved D. The CDR3 totals 15 residues. Germline V gene lookup returns CDR1 SEHNR and CDR2 FQNEAQ (reference sequence). V lost 2 bases and J lost 8, with 18 bases in between.